The next 10 T cell receptor beta chains were all read from a single sample in a study of memory CD4+ T cells and cytomegalovirus serostatus (dated by TCRdb to the late 2010s). Receptors were amplified or captured by the immunoSEQ multiplex PCR assay. TCRdb provides this immuneACCESS table in a form limited to in-frame rearrangements. Some clones are lacking; in checked studies, under half of them reflect an unresolved V gene, and why the rest are absent is not known. The sample contains 45,000 to 65,000 clones, around 82% of them found a single time. The biggest ten clones account for 1.5% to 2% of the sample. A FACSAria II was used to sort memory CD4+ T cells, defined as single viable CD3+CD4+CD8-CD45RO+ cells. Sequences were obtained from memory CD4+ T cells from blood. Source of these receptors: an adult in good health and CMV-seropositive.

This clone was observed a single time. The rearrangement uses TRBV7-8 and TRBJ2-2, with D uncertain. The length of the CDR3 is 14 residues. Germline CDR1 is SGHVS and CDR2 is FQNEAQ. V lost 5 bases and J 4 bases, leaving 11 bases between the germline ends. CDR3 region: CASSPRTATGELFF. The CDR3 DNA follows: TGTGCCAGCAGCCCCCGGACGGCCACCGGGGAGCTGTTTTTT.

The chain links TRBV29-1 to TRBJ2-1; 10 nucleotides match TRBD1. This CDR3 has 14 residues. V lost 7 bases, J lost 2 bases, and 5 bases stayed unmatched. The germline V gene encodes CDR1 SQVTM and CDR2 ANQGSEA. Here the CDR3 reads CSGGQGVAYNEQFF. For the CDR3, the DNA is TGCAGCGGCGGACAGGGGGTCGCCTACAATGAGCAGTTCTTC.

This chain connects TRBV7-2 to TRBJ1-6, with D possibly TRBD1 on 5 matching bases. CDR3 length: 14 amino acids. Deletions cut 1 base from V and 10 bases from J, with 11 bases between. The V gene's germline CDR1 is SGHTA and CDR2 FQGNSA. The chain's CDR3 is CASSLGQTKSPLHF. In DNA form, the CDR3 reads TGTGCCAGCAGCTTAGGACAGACCAAGTCACCCCTCCACTTT.

The chain uses TRBV7-3 and TRBJ2-1, with TRBD2 matching over 10 bases. Germline-derived CDR1 and CDR2 are SGHTA and FQGTGA. Trimming removed 0 bases from V and 6 bases from J; junction bases left unmatched: 2. The CDR3 covers 15 residues. The CDR3 DNA reads TGTGCCAGCAGCTTAACTAGCGGGGGGACCAATGAGCAGTTCTTC. The encoded protein is CASSLTSGGTNEQFF.

The rearrangement uses TRBV6-6 and TRBJ2-5; D may be TRBD2 (5 bases). The germline V gene encodes CDR1 MNHNY and CDR2 SVGAGI (reference sequence). The V end lost 5 bases, the J end lost 1 base, and 11 bases lay between the germline ends. CDR3 length: 14 residues. The CDR3 coding sequence is TGTGCCAGCAGTAAGACTACCAGCCAAGAGACCCAGTACTTC. This sequence encodes CASSKTTSQETQYF.

CDR3 coding DNA: TGTGCCAGCAGCTTACGTGGCGGGAGTAGGGAAAACATTCAGTACTTC. Its protein product is CASSLRGGSRENIQYF. The chain combines TRBV7-6 with TRBJ2-4, with 7 bases fitting TRBD2. CDR3 length: 16 residues. Germline trimming cut 2 bases from V and 5 bases from J; bases unmatched to any gene: 9. Germline V gene lookup returns CDR1 SGHVS and CDR2 FNYEAQ.

V gene TRBV4-3 combines with J gene TRBJ2-1, with D hard to call. V lost 1 base and J lost 1, with 5 bases in between. The CDR3 length is 14 residues. Germline CDR1 is LGHNA and CDR2 is YSLEER. CDR3 coding DNA: TGCGCCAGCAGCCAAGGACTTTCCTACAATGAGCAGTTCTTC. Translated: CASSQGLSYNEQFF.

Written as DNA, the CDR3 is TGTGCCAGCAGGATCACCGGGACTCAAAGCTCCTACGAGCAGTACTTC. Translated: CASRITGTQSSYEQYF. The chain employs TRBV2 and TRBJ2-7; possible D gene TRBD2, 6 bases. The CDR3 is 16 residues long. The V end lost 6 bases, the J end lost 0 bases, and 18 bases lay between the germline ends. CDR1 and CDR2 from the germline V gene are SNHLY and FYNNEI.

The genes are TRBV5-4 and TRBJ2-7; D ambiguous. Trimming took 5 bases from V and 6 from J, leaving 15 bases between them. CDR3 size: 13 residues. Germline CDR1 is SGHNT and CDR2 is YYREEE (reference sequence). The chain's CDR3 is CASSNGGSAEQYF. The CDR3 nucleotides are TGTGCCAGCAGTAACGGCGGCTCTGCCGAGCAGTACTTC. Full variable domain (missing parts from reference TRBV5-4 and TRBJ2-7): ETGVTQSPTHLIKTRGQQVTLRCSSQSGHNTVSWYQQALGQGPQFIFQYYREEENGRGNFPPRFSGLQFPNYSSELNVNALELDDSALYLCASSNGGSAEQYFGPGTRLTVT.

The V call is TRBV2, the J call TRBJ2-7; 11 bases align to TRBD1. The CDR3 runs 15 residues. Germline V gene lookup returns CDR1 SNHLY and CDR2 FYNNEI. V lost 7 bases to trimming and J lost 3 bases; unmatched junction nucleotides: 8. CDR3 sequence reads: CASTPEGTGGYEQYF. The DNA of the CDR3 is TGTGCCAGCACTCCGGAAGGGACAGGGGGCTACGAGCAGTACTTC.